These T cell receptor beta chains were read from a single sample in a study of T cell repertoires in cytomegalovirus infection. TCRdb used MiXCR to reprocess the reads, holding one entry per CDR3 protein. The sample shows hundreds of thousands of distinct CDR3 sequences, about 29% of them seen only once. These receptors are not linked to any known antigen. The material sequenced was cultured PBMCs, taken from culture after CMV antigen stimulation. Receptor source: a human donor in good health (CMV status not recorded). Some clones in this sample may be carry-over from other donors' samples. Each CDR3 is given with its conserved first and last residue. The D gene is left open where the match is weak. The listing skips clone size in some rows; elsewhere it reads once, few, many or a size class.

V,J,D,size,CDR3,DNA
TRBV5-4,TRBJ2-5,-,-,CASSDPHRRQQEGQYF,TGTGCCAGCAGCGACCCGCACAGACGACAGCAAGAGGGCCAGTACTTC
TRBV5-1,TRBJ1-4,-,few,CASSLGTVQNEKLFF,TGCGCCAGCAGCCTCGGGACTGTTCAAAATGAAAAACTGTTTTTT
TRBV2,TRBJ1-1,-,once,CASKVEGGTEAFF,TGTGCCAGCAAGGTCGAGGGCGGCACTGAAGCTTTCTTT
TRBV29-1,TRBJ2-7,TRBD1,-,CSVGRDRGLEQYF,TGCAGCGTCGGCAGGGACAGGGGGCTCGAGCAGTACTTC
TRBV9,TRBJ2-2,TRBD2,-,CASSVEASGSGGELFF,TGTGCCAGCAGCGTAGAGGCTAGCGGGAGCGGCGGGGAGCTGTTTTTT
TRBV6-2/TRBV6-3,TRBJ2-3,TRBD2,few,CASSTPAGGTDTQYF,TGTGCCAGCAGTACCCCAGCGGGGGGGACAGATACGCAGTATTTT
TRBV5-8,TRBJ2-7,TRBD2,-,CASSPPGWGTSGSYEQYF,TGTGCCAGCAGTCCCCCCGGATGGGGGACTAGCGGATCCTACGAGCAGTACTTC
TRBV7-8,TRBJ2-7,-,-,CASSLAGRNEQYF,TGTGCCAGCAGCTTAGCGGGCAGGAACGAGCAGTACTTC
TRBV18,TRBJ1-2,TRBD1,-,CASSPPDRGYGYTF,TGTGCCAGCTCACCACCCGACAGGGGCTATGGCTACACCTTC
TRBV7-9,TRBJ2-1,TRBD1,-,CASSLRGPGTGSGNQHEQFF,TGTGCCAGCAGCTTACGGGGTCCCGGGACAGGGAGCGGGAACCAGCATGAGCAGTTCTTC
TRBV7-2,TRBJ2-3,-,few,CASSLGAYTDTQYF,TGTGCCAGCAGCTTAGGAGCGTACACAGATACGCAGTATTTT
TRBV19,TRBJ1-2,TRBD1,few,CASSIGTGGDYGYTF,TGTGCCAGTAGTATAGGGACAGGGGGCGACTATGGCTACACCTTC
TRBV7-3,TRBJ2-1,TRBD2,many,CASSSSRLAGTTEQFF,TGTGCCAGCAGCTCCTCAAGACTAGCGGGGACAACTGAGCAGTTCTTC
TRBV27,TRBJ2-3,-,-,CATPRDTQYF,TGTGCCACCCCCCGAGATACGCAGTATTTT
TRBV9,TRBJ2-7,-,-,CASSVDGSNYEQYF,TGTGCCAGCAGCGTAGATGGGTCGAACTACGAGCAGTACTTC
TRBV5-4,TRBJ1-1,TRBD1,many,CASSNPTGIAEAFF,TGTGCCAGCAGCAACCCGACAGGGATTGCTGAAGCTTTCTTT
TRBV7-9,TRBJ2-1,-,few,CASSPGQGGRAGYNEQFF,TGTGCCAGCAGCCCGGGTCAGGGGGGGAGGGCCGGTTACAATGAGCAGTTCTTC
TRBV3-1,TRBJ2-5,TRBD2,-,CASSHNRLAVRETQYF,TGTGCCAGCAGCCACAATAGGCTAGCGGTTAGAGAGACCCAGTACTTC
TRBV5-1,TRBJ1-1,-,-,CASTRGEGNTEAFF,TGCGCCAGCACCCGGGGGGAAGGAAACACTGAAGCTTTCTTT
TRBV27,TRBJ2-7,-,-,CASSLLPDISYEQYF,TGTGCCAGCAGTTTATTGCCAGACATTTCCTACGAGCAGTACTTC
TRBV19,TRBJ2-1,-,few,CASSRTRSLRDNEQFF,TGTGCCAGTAGTCGAACTCGAAGCCTCCGGGACAATGAGCAGTTCTTC
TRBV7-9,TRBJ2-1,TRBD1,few,CASSQQGAYNEQFF,TGTGCCAGCAGCCAACAGGGGGCTTACAATGAGCAGTTCTTC
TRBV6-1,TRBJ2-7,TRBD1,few,CASSEGQGGYEQYF,TGTGCCAGCAGTGAAGGACAGGGGGGCTACGAGCAGTACTTC
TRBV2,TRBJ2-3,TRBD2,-,CASSSGLAAGGDTQYF,TGTGCCAGCAGTTCGGGACTAGCGGCGGGCGGGGATACGCAGTATTTT
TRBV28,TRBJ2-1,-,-,CASSLAPYSEQFF,TGTGCCAGCAGTTTAGCCCCCTACAGTGAGCAGTTCTTC
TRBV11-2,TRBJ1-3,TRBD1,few,CASSLDPGQGDTIYF,TGTGCCAGCAGCTTAGATCCGGGACAGGGTGACACCATATATTTT
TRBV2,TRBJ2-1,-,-,CASSPLRVSYNEQFF,TGTGCCAGCAGTCCCCTAAGAGTATCCTACAATGAGCAGTTCTTC
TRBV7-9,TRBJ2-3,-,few,CASIGVAIDTQYF,TGTGCCAGCATCGGGGTAGCCATAGATACGCAGTATTTT
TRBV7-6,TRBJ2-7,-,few,CASSSGGISYEQYF,TGTGCCAGCAGCTCAGGGGGGATCTCCTACGAGCAGTACTTC
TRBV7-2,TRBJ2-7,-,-,CASSFGFSYEQYF,TGTGCCAGCAGCTTTGGATTCTCCTACGAGCAGTACTTC
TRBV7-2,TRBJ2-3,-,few,CASSLEANTDTQYF,TGTGCCAGCAGCTTAGAGGCCAACACAGATACGCAGTATTTT
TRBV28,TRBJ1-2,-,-,CASSTGGGDYGYTF,TGTGCCAGCAGTACTGGCGGGGGAGACTATGGCTACACCTTC
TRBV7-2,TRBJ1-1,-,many,CASTFGGAGTEAFF,TGTGCCAGCACCTTCGGGGGGGCCGGCACTGAAGCTTTCTTT
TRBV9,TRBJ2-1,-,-,CASSPAGYGGGPKEKQFF,TGTGCCAGCAGTCCAGCGGGATACGGAGGGGGGCCCAAGGAGAAGCAGTTCTTC
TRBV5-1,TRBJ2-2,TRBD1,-,CASIPGQGPIGELFF,TGCGCCAGTATCCCGGGACAGGGCCCTATCGGGGAGCTGTTTTTT
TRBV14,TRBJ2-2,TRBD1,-,CASSRIGTGPTGELFF,TGTGCCAGCAGCCGCATCGGGACAGGACCCACCGGGGAGCTGTTTTTT
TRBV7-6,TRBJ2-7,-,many,CASSARLGTPSYEQYF,TGTGCCAGCAGCGCAAGACTAGGCACCCCCTCCTACGAGCAGTACTTC
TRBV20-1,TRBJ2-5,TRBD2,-,CSARDFQRGPGETQYF,TGCAGTGCTAGAGATTTCCAGCGGGGGCCCGGAGAGACCCAGTACTTC
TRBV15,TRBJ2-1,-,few,CATSSRAAVYNEQFF,TGTGCCACCAGCTCCCGAGCGGCGGTTTACAATGAGCAGTTCTTC
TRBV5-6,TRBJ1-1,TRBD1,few,CASSTLTGEIPNTEAFF,TGTGCCAGCAGCACACTGACAGGGGAGATCCCGAACACTGAAGCTTTCTTT
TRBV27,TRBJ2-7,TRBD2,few,CASSSYTGGTYEQYF,TGTGCCAGCAGTTCATACACGGGGGGAACTTACGAGCAGTACTTC
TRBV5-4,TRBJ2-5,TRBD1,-,CASSWTGPEETQYF,TGTGCCAGCAGCTGGACAGGGCCGGAGGAGACCCAGTACTTC
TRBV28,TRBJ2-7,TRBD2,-,CASSQREDEQYF,TGTGCCAGCAGCCAGCGGGAGGACGAGCAGTACTTC
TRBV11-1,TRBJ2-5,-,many,CASSQGGHLKETQYF,TGTGCCAGCAGCCAGGGTGGACACCTTAAAGAGACCCAGTACTTC
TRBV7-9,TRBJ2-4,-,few,CASSSLGRSKNIQYF,TGTGCCAGCAGCTCCCTCGGACGGTCCAAAAACATTCAGTACTTC
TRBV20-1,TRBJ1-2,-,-,CSASGSSNYGYTF,TGCAGTGCTAGCGGATCTAGTAACTATGGCTACACCTTC
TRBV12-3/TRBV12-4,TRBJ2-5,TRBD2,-,CASSLVISGGPGETQYF,TGTGCCAGCAGTTTAGTAATTAGCGGGGGCCCGGGAGAGACCCAGTACTTC
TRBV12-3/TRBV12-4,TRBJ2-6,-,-,CASNRVSGANVLTF,TGTGCCAGCAATCGGGTCTCTGGGGCCAACGTCCTGACTTTC
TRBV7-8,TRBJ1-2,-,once,CASSLGSGRGYGYTF,TGTGCCAGCAGCTTAGGATCAGGAAGGGGCTATGGCTACACCTTC
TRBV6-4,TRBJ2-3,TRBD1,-,CASSEGTDTDTQYF,TGTGCCAGCAGTGAAGGGACAGACACAGATACGCAGTATTTT
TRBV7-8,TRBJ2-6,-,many,CASSLGGAGANVLTF,TGTGCCAGCAGCTTAGGGGGGGCCGGGGCCAACGTCCTGACTTTC
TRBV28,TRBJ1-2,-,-,CASSWGDGGYGYTF,TGTGCCAGCAGTTGGGGGGACGGAGGCTATGGCTACACCTTC
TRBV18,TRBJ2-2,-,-,CASSRSAWGAQDTGELFF,TGTGCCAGCTCACGGTCGGCGTGGGGGGCCCAGGACACCGGGGAGCTGTTTTTT
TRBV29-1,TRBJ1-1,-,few,CSVVGPSDYMNTEAFF,TGCAGCGTTGTGGGACCATCCGACTATATGAACACTGAAGCTTTCTTT
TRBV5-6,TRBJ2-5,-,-,CASSFTRDSQYF,TGTGCCAGCAGCTTTACGCGGGACTCCCAGTACTTC
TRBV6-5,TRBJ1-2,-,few,CASSEGQVPSGYTF,TGTGCCAGCAGCGAGGGGCAGGTGCCGAGTGGCTACACCTTC
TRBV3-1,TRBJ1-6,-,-,CASSRAIQANSPLHF,TGTGCCAGCAGCCGGGCGATACAGGCAAATTCACCCCTCCACTTT